This TCR beta chain was profiled in a study of CD8 T cells in Susac syndrome. With random hexamers, 0.5 to 1 ug RNA was reverse transcribed. TCRdb reanalysed the immunoSEQ multiplex PCR reads using MiXCR and keeps one entry per CDR3 protein. Here the sample spans approximately 53,000 distinct CDR3 sequences, 93% being singletons. A remark on this clonotype: The limits of the CDR3 on the DNA are not certain, so only TCRdb's listed CDR3 is given.

The CDR3 contains 13 residues when both ends are counted. CDR1 and CDR2 from the germline V gene are SGHDT and YYEEEE. This sequence originates from a human donor with multiple sclerosis. Input material: CD8+ T cells from PBMCs. This chain connects TRBV5-6 to TRBJ2-7. The CDR3 region is CASSSSSSYEQYF.